The clone carrying this T cell receptor (beta chain) has a count of ten or more. What it binds is not known. Its ends do not fully match the called genes, so a read error is possible. Uncontrolled infection, other autoimmune disease, pregnancy or lactation barred patients from enrollment. Fresh peripheral blood, more than 9 ml, yielded the PBMCs. The data originate from a study of T cells in Graves' hyperthyroidism and ophthalmopathy. About the study: Peripheral blood was acquired at first diagnosis, ahead of any therapy whatsoever.

Study-wide points: Ophthalmopathy was distinguished from stable hyperthyroidism by 13 V-J signatures.

RNA transcripts served as the template for amplifying TCR beta CDR3 regions. The HTBI primer set drove a first-round RT-PCR of the TCR CDR3. A single record per CDR3 protein comes from TCRdb applying MiXCR to the multiplex PCR reads. The data hold hundreds of thousands of distinct CDR3 sequences, with 12% to 15% observed a single time. The CDR3 is 14 residues long. The germline V gene has CDR1 MDHEN and CDR2 SYDVKM. The chain couples TRBV28 to TRBJ1-2; the D gene is possibly TRBD1 (6 bases). The TCR originated in a woman in her fifties or sixties with Graves' ophthalmopathy. The sequencing sample was made of blood. Here the CDR3 reads CATSPLSQGHGYTF. CDR3 nucleotides: TGTGCCACCAGTCCCCTGTCTCAGGGGCATGGCTACACCTTC.